The 30 T cell receptor beta chains given below trace back to one sample, sequenced in a study of Graves' ophthalmopathy and Graves' hyperthyroidism. Researchers took RNA transcripts and amplified TCR beta CDR3 regions from them. Second-round multiplex PCR came after first-round RT-PCR with HTBI primers. TCRdb reprocessed the multiplex PCR reads with MiXCR, giving one entry per CDR3 protein. The sample gives over 650,000 distinct CDR3 sequences, about 38% of which show up once; around 3.3% is in the top ten. The sequenced sample consisted of peripheral blood. Source of these receptors: an adult man with Graves' ophthalmopathy.

This chain uses TRBV4-1 with TRBJ1-4; unclear D gene. Trimming left V 2 bases short and J 1 base short, with 17 bases between. The CDR3 totals 18 residues. CDR1 MGHRA and CDR2 YSYEKL come from the germline V gene. The CDR3 nucleotides are TGCGCCAGCAGCCAAAACAGATTAAGACTCGTAACTAATGAAAAACTGTTTTTT. Translation: CASSQNRLRLVTNEKLFF.

This clonotype was observed at least ten times. This sequence joins TRBV19 and TRBJ1-1; tentatively, D is TRBD1 (6 bases). The CDR3 extends over 14 amino acids. In germline, CDR1 is LNHDA, CDR2 SQIVND (reference sequence). The V end was cut by 5 bases, the J end by 3 bases, with 13 bases between. Here the CDR3 reads CASSGLQGHTEAFF. The DNA for the CDR3 is TGTGCCAGTAGTGGATTACAGGGCCACACTGAAGCTTTCTTT.

This clonotype was observed at least ten times. The chain couples TRBV7-6 to TRBJ2-7; tentatively, D is TRBD1 (6 bases). CDR1 is SGHVS, CDR2 FNYEAQ, per germline. The CDR3 totals 14 residues. Trimming cost V 5 bases and J 4 bases, with 15 bases left between them. CDR3 coding DNA: TGTGCCAGCAGCGCTCTAACAGGGACATACGAGCAGTACTTC. This codes for CASSALTGTYEQYF.

This clonotype was observed many times. The CDR3 sequence is CASSWDRGDLYGYTF. The CDR3 DNA reads TGCGCCAGCAGCTGGGACCGCGGGGATCTATATGGCTACACCTTC. The rearrangement links TRBV5-1 to TRBJ1-2; D may be TRBD1 (5 bases). From germline, CDR1 is SGHRS and CDR2 YFSETQ. The CDR3 runs to 15 residues. V was trimmed by 3 bases and J by 5 bases, leaving 17 bases between them. Looking up the rest from reference TRBV5-1 and TRBJ1-2 gives the full variable domain: KAGVTQTPRYLIKTRGQQVTLSCSPISGHRSVSWYQQTPGQGLQFLFEYFSETQRNKGNFPGRFSGRQFSNSRSEMNVSTLELGDSALYLCASSWDRGDLYGYTFGSGTRLTVV.

With respect to this clonotype: The CDR3 does not close with the conserved phenylalanine or tryptophan, likely indicating a read error. CDR3 nucleotides: TGTGCCACCAGTGATGCGCTCCATGGTGGCTACACCCTC. The encoded protein is CATSDALHGGYTL. This chain links TRBV24-1 with TRBJ1-2; D gene uncertain. Per germline, CDR1 KGHDR and CDR2 SFDVKD. There are 13 residues in the CDR3. The germline V and J ends were trimmed by 3 bases and 7 bases, with 11 bases remaining between them.

This clonotype was seen only a few times. The chain couples TRBV6-5 to TRBJ2-7; D possibly corresponds to TRBD2 (5 bases). This CDR3 has 15 amino acids. Germline assignment: CDR1 MNHEY and CDR2 SVGAGI. V was shortened by 2 bases and J by 6 bases, with 17 bases between the two germline ends. CDR3 in amino acids: CASSYSGVGEGEQYF. The DNA of the CDR3 is TGTGCCAGCAGTTACAGCGGCGTCGGAGAAGGCGAGCAGTACTTC.

The chain has TRBV10-3 and TRBJ1-5; D gene ambiguous. Deletions cut 4 bases from V and 0 bases from J, with 19 bases between. CDR3 length equals 18 residues. Germline-derived CDR1 and CDR2 are ENHRY and SYGVKD. DNA of the CDR3: TGTGCCATCAGTGGGTGGAGGGCCTTGGAATATAGCAATCAGCCCCAGCATTTT. Protein sequence: CAISGWRALEYSNQPQHF.

This sequence joins TRBV9 and TRBJ1-5, with a tentative D call TRBD1 (5 bases). Trimming removed 0 bases at V and 11 bases at J, with 18 bases between. The V gene's germline CDR1 is SGDLS and CDR2 YYNGEE. There are 15 residues in the CDR3. The CDR3 loop is CASSVAGREQETQHF. The CDR3 bases are TGTGCCAGCAGCGTAGCGGGCAGGGAGCAAGAGACCCAGCATTTT.

This clonotype was picked up many times. The CDR3 sequence is CASSQDGGDSAQYF. The CDR3 DNA follows: TGTGCCAGCAGCCAAGATGGGGGGGATTCGGCCCAGTACTTC. The chain recombines TRBV4-2 with TRBJ2-5; 7 bases fit TRBD2. J gave up 9 bases and V 0 bases, and 7 bases lay outside the gene matches. The CDR3 sequence is 14 residues long. The germline V gene has CDR1 LGHNA and CDR2 YNFKEQ.

CDR3 residues: CSARQGLGVPQHF. The CDR3 nucleotides are TGCAGTGCTAGACAGGGCCTAGGGGTGCCCCAGCATTTT. The rearrangement links TRBV20-1 to TRBJ1-5, with D possibly matching TRBD1 (5 bases). The V end lost 2 bases, the J end lost 9 bases, and 14 bases lay between the germline ends. CDR3 length: 13 residues. Germline CDR1 and CDR2: DFQATT and SNEGSKA (reference sequence).

Comment on this clonotype: With a much larger clone just one base away, this may be a read error. The chain is built from TRBV7-9 and TRBJ2-5; a possible D gene is TRBD1 (5 bases). CDR1 is SEHNR and CDR2 is FQNEAQ in the germline V gene (reference sequence). This CDR3 comprises 14 residues. CDR3 nucleotides: TGTGCCGGCAGCTTAGACAGCTACCAAGAGACCCAGTACTTC. This translates into CAGSLDSYQETQYF.

Ten or more counts support this clonotype. This sequence joins TRBV6-6 and TRBJ1-1; D gene uncertain. V was cut by 3 bases and J by 6 bases, with 8 bases left in between. CDR1 is MNHNY and CDR2 is SVGAGI in the germline V gene (reference sequence). The CDR3 has 12 residues. Written as DNA, the CDR3 is TGTGCCAGCAGTTATACCGCTTCTGAAGCTTTCTTT. Encoded protein: CASSYTASEAFF.

Note on this clonotype: A read error may produce the germline difference seen at one junction end. CDR3 residues: CATSRDRTGEKLFF. CDR3 DNA sequence: TGTGCCACTAGCAGAGACCGGACAGGTGAAAAACTGTTTTTT. The V gene is TRBV15, the J gene TRBJ1-4; 7 bases match TRBD1. Germline-derived CDR1 and CDR2 are LNHNV and YYDKDF (reference sequence). The CDR3 length is 14 residues.

This clonotype was recorded many times. This chain links TRBV12-3 or TRBV12-4 with TRBJ1-6; D not certain. The V gene lost 6 bases and the J gene lost 6 bases, with 6 bases spanning the gap. This CDR3 spans 12 amino acids. CDR3 nucleotides: TGTGCCAGCAGGAAGTTTAATTCACCCCTCCACTTT. This sequence encodes CASRKFNSPLHF.

The sample holds one count of this clonotype. The CDR3 spells CAVGQGGQPQHF. The CDR3, as DNA: TGTGCCGTTGGACAGGGCGGTCAGCCCCAGCATTTT. This chain connects TRBV10-3 to TRBJ1-5; 8 bases fit TRBD1. With V trimmed by 11 bases and J by 6 bases, 6 bases remained unmatched. The CDR3 extends over 12 amino acids. The germline V gene encodes CDR1 ENHRY and CDR2 SYGVKD.

This clonotype appeared many times. One junction end disagrees with the germline gene, perhaps due to a read error. The chain carries TRBV19 and TRBJ2-2; 8 bases line up with TRBD1. CDR1 is LNHDA and CDR2 is SQIVND in the germline V gene (reference sequence). This CDR3 is 15 amino acids long. The CDR3 nucleotides read TGTGCCAGCAGTACTGGACAGGGAAACACCGGGGAGCTGTTTTTT. This encodes CASSTGQGNTGELFF.

This clonotype was detected a few times. The chain combines TRBV12-3 or TRBV12-4 with TRBJ2-7; the D is unclear. The CDR3 extends over 15 amino acids. The V and J ends lost 3 bases and 3 bases respectively, with 15 bases between them. The CDR3, as DNA: TGTGCCAGCAGTTTTTCAGGATGGGGTCTCTACGAGCAGTACTTC. This translates into CASSFSGWGLYEQYF.

This clonotype was recorded at least ten times. The chain joins TRBV13 to TRBJ1-1, with D possibly matching TRBD1 (6 bases). The CDR3 covers 14 residues. Germline loops: CDR1 PRHDT, CDR2 FYEKMQ (reference sequence). Trimming cost V 1 base and J 6 bases, with 12 bases left between them. The CDR3 region has the DNA TGTGCCAGCAGCTTAGCGGGGGCTAGGTCTGAAGCTTTCTTT. It codes for CASSLAGARSEAFF.

This clonotype showed up many times. J is TRBJ2-5 and V is TRBV11-2; 11 bases line up with TRBD2. This CDR3 is 15 amino acids long. Per germline, CDR1 SGHAT and CDR2 FQNNGV. J lost 1 base, V lost 5 bases, and 3 bases had no gene match. The CDR3 DNA reads TGTGCCAGCAGCCGTAGCGGGGGGGTCCAAGAGACCCAGTACTTC. Protein sequence: CASSRSGGVQETQYF.

This clonotype was counted ten times or more. The V and J genes are TRBV7-9 and TRBJ1-2; D possibly corresponds to TRBD1 (6 bases). Per the germline V gene, CDR1 is SEHNR and CDR2 is FQNEAQ (reference sequence). With 5 bases removed from V and 0 bases from J, the gap between germline ends came to 10 bases. The CDR3 is 14 amino acids. CDR3 DNA sequence: TGTGCCAGCAGCCCCACAGGGACTAACTATGGCTACACCTTC. This codes for CASSPTGTNYGYTF.

The V gene is TRBV12-3 or TRBV12-4, the J gene TRBJ2-5; TRBD1 matches 8 bases. The CDR3 sequence is 16 residues long. The ends lost 1 base at V and 5 bases at J; junction bases unmatched: 9. The CDR3 DNA follows: TGTGCCAGCAGTTTAGTCGGGCAGGGGGCTGGGGAGACCCAGTACTTC. Residues: CASSLVGQGAGETQYF.

The rearrangement uses TRBV29-1 and TRBJ2-6, with 10 nucleotides matching TRBD1. The trim removed 6 bases at V and 11 bases at J, leaving 7 bases unmatched. This CDR3 contains 13 residues. Germline CDR1 is SQVTM and CDR2 is ANQGSEA. The chain's CDR3 is CSVSGQGVYVLTF. CDR3 nucleotide sequence: TGCAGCGTATCCGGACAGGGGGTCTACGTCCTGACTTTC. Full variable domain (remainder filled in from reference TRBV29-1 and TRBJ2-6): SAVISQKPSRDICQRGTSLTIQCQVDSQVTMMFWYRQQPGQSLTLIATANQGSEATYESGFVIDKFPISRPNLTFSTLTVSNMSPEDSSIYLCSVSGQGVYVLTFGAGSRLTVL.

In this sample, this clonotype turned up many times. The chain combines TRBV9 with TRBJ1-2; D unclear. V was shortened by 5 bases and J by 3 bases, with 8 bases between the two germline ends. The CDR3 covers 12 residues. Germline V lookup: CDR1 SGDLS, CDR2 YYNGEE. The CDR3 reads CASRGWDYGYTF. In DNA, the CDR3 is TGTGCCAGCAGAGGTTGGGACTATGGCTACACCTTC.

This clonotype has a count of ten or more. Its ends do not fully match the called genes, so a read error is possible. The V and J genes are TRBV10-3 and TRBJ1-1, with TRBD1 as a possible D gene (5 bases). Germline V gives CDR1 ENHRY, CDR2 SYGVKD. The CDR3 is 14 residues long. In DNA form, the CDR3 reads TGTGCCAGCAGTCCGGGACGGAGGTATACTGAAGCTTTCTTT. This gives the protein CASSPGRRYTEAFF.

This clonotype was seen ten or more times. This chain uses TRBV12-3 or TRBV12-4 with TRBJ1-2, with 7 bases identical to TRBD1. With 6 bases clipped from V and 4 bases from J, the junction kept 5 bases outside the gene matches. The CDR3 length is 13 residues. CDR3 DNA sequence: TGTGCCAGCAGCCGACAGGGACTCTATGGCTACACCTTC. It specifies CASSRQGLYGYTF.

The V and J genes are TRBV15 and TRBJ2-5, with unresolved D. V was pared by 1 base and J by 2 bases, with 5 bases between. This CDR3 is built from 13 residues. Germline loops: CDR1 LNHNV, CDR2 YYDKDF (reference sequence). In DNA form, the CDR3 reads TGTGCCACCAGCAGAGTAGCACAAGAGACCCAGTACTTC. Translation gives CATSRVAQETQYF.

This clonotype occurred many times. The V and J genes are TRBV20-1 and TRBJ2-7; TRBD1 aligns across 9 bases. Trimming at V came to 3 bases and at J to 7 bases, leaving 7 bases not matched to a gene. CDR3 length: 13 amino acids. Germline values: CDR1 DFQATT, CDR2 SNEGSKA (reference sequence). The CDR3 reads CSARKTGGLEQYF. The CDR3 bases are TGCAGTGCTAGGAAGACAGGGGGGTTGGAGCAGTACTTC.

This clonotype appeared many times. The chain joins TRBV20-1 to TRBJ1-5; a weak D match, TRBD1 (5 bases). This CDR3 region has 13 residues. V was pared by 3 bases and J by 5 bases, with 11 bases between. Germline V gives CDR1 DFQATT, CDR2 SNEGSKA (reference sequence). CDR3 DNA sequence: TGCAGTGCTAGTCGGCAGGGAGATCAGCCCCAGCATTTT. Translated, it gives CSASRQGDQPQHF.

The rearrangement links TRBV30 to TRBJ1-2; tentative D call: TRBD1 (6 bases). Germline values: CDR1 GTSNPN, CDR2 SVGIG (reference sequence). This CDR3 contains 13 residues. Trimming removed 1 base at V and 6 bases at J, with 12 bases between. Here the CDR3 DNA reads TGTGCCTGGAGTGCACGGGGGCAGGATGGCTACACCTTC. This encodes CAWSARGQDGYTF.

The chain has TRBV10-3 and TRBJ1-2; 7 nucleotides line up with TRBD1. Germline V gene lookup returns CDR1 ENHRY and CDR2 SYGVKD. The V gene end was trimmed by 4 bases and the J gene end by 4 bases; junction bases not matched to a gene: 6. This CDR3 comprises 14 residues. In DNA form, the CDR3 reads TGTGCCATCAGTGGTGGGGGACAGAGCTATGGCTACACCTTC. Its protein is CAISGGGQSYGYTF.